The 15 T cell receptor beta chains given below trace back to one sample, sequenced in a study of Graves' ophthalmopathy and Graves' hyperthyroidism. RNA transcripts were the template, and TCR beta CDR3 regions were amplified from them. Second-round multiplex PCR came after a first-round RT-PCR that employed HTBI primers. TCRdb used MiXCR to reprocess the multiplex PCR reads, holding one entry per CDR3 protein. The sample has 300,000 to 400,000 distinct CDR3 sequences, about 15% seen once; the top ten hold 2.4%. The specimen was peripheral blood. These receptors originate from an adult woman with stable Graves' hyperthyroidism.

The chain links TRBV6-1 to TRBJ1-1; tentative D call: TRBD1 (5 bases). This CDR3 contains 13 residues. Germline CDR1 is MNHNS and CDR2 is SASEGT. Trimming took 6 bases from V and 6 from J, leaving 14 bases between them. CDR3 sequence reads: CASSPQVSAEAFF. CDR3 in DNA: TGTGCCAGCAGCCCACAGGTCTCGGCTGAAGCTTTCTTT.

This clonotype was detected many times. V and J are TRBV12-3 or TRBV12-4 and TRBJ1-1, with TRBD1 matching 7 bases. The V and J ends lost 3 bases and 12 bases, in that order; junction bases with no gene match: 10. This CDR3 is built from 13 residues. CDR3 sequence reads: CASSFGTATVSFF. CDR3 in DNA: TGTGCCAGCAGTTTTGGGACAGCAACGGTGTCTTTCTTT.

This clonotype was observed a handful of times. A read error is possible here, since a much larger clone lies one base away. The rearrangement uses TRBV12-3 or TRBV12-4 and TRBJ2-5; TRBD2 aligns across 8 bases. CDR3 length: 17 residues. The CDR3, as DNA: TGTGCCAGCAGACGAAACTTAGCGGGAATCCAGGCGGAGACCAAGTACTTC. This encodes CASRRNLAGIQAETKYF.

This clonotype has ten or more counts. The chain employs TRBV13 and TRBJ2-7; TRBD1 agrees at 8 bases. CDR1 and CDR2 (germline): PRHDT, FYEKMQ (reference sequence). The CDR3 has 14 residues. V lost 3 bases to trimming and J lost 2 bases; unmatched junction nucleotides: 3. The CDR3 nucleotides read TGTGCCAGCAGCTTCTCGGACAGGGCCTACGAGCAGTACTTC. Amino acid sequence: CASSFSDRAYEQYF. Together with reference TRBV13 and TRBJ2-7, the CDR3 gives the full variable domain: AAGVIQSPRHLIKEKRETATLKCYPIPRHDTVYWYQQGPGQDPQFLISFYEKMQSDKGSIPDRFSAQQFSDYHSELNMSSLELGDSALYFCASSFSDRAYEQYFGPGTRLTVT.

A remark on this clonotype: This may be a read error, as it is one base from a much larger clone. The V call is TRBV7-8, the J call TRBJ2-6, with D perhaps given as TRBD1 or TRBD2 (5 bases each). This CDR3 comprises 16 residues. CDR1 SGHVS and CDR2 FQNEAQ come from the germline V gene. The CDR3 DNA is TGTGCCAGCAGCTCTAAAACGGGACCTGGGGCCGACGTCCTGACTTTC. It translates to CASSSKTGPGADVLTF. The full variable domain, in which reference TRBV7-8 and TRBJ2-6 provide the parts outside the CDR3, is GAGVSQSPRYKVAKRGQDVALRCDPISGHVSLFWYQQALGQGPEFLTYFQNEAQLDKSGLPSDRFFAERPEGSVSTLKIQRTQQEDSAVYLCASSSKTGPGADVLTFGAGSRLTVL.

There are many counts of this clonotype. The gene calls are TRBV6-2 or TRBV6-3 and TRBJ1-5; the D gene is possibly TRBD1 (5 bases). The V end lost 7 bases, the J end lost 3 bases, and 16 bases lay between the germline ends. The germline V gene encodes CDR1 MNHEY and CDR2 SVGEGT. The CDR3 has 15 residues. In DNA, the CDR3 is TGTGCCAGCACCCTCGCGGGGGGAGTCAATCAGCCCCAGCATTTT. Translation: CASTLAGGVNQPQHF.

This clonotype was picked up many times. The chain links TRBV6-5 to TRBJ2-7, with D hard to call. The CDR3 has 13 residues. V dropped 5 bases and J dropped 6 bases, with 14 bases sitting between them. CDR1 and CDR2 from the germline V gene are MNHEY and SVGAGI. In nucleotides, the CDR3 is TGTGCCAGCAGTCCCCGGCAACTTGGCGAGCAGTACTTC. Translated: CASSPRQLGEQYF.

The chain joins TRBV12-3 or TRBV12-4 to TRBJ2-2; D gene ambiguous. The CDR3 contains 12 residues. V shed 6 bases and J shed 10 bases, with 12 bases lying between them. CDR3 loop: CASSQGNAELFF. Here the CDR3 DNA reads TGTGCCAGCAGCCAAGGGAATGCGGAGCTGTTTTTT.

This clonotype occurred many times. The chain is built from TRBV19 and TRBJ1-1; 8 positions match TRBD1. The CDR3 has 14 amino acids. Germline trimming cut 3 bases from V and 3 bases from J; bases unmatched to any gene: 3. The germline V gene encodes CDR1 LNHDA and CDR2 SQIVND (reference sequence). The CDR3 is CASSIQGADTEAFF. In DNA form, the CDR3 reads TGTGCCAGTAGTATCCAGGGGGCTGACACTGAAGCTTTCTTT.

CDR3 sequence reads: CASSYSMVQQGGYGYTF. The CDR3 nucleotides read TGTGCCAGCAGTTACTCGATGGTCCAGCAGGGAGGATATGGCTACACCTTC. The chain employs TRBV6-5 and TRBJ1-2; a weak D match, TRBD1 (5 bases). Trimming left V 0 bases short and J 5 bases short, with 19 bases between. This CDR3 contains 17 residues. Germline CDR1 and CDR2: MNHEY and SVGAGI.

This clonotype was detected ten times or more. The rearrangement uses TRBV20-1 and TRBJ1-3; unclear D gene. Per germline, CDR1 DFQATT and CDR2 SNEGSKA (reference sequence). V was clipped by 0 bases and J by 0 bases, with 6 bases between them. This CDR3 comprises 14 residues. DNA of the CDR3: TGCAGTGCTAGAGAAGAGAACTCTGGAAACACCATATATTTT. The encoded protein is CSAREENSGNTIYF.

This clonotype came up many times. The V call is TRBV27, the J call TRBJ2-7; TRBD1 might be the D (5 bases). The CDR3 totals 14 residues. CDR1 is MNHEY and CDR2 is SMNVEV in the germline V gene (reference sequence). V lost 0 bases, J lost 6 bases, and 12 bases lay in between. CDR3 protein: CASSLSREHGEQYF. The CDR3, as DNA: TGTGCCAGCAGTTTATCCAGGGAACACGGCGAGCAGTACTTC.

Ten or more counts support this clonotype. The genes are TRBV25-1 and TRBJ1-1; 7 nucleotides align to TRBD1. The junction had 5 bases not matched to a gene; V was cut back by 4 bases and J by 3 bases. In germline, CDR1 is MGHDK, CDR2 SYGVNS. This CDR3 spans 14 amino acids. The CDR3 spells CASSGRDSYTEAFF. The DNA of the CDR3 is TGTGCCAGCAGTGGCCGGGACAGTTACACTGAAGCTTTCTTT.

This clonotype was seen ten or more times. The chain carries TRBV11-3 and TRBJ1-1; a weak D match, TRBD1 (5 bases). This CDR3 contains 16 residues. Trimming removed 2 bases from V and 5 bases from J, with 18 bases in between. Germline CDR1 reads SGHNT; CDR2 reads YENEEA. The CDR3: CASSLIPQGPGTEAFF. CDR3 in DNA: TGTGCCAGCAGCTTAATCCCTCAGGGTCCTGGAACTGAAGCTTTCTTT.

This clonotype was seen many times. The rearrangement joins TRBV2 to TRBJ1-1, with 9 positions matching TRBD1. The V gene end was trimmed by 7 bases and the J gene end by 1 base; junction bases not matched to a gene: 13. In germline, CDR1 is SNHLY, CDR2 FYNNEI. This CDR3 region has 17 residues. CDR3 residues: CASNTGQGRPSNTEAFF. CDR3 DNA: TGTGCCAGCAACACTGGACAGGGGAGGCCCTCGAACACTGAAGCTTTCTTT. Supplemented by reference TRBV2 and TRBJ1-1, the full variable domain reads EPEVTQTPSHQVTQMGQEVILRCVPISNHLYFYWYRQILGQKVEFLVSFYNNEISEKSEIFDDQFSVERPDGSNFTLKIRSTKLEDSAMYFCASNTGQGRPSNTEAFFGQGTRLTVV.